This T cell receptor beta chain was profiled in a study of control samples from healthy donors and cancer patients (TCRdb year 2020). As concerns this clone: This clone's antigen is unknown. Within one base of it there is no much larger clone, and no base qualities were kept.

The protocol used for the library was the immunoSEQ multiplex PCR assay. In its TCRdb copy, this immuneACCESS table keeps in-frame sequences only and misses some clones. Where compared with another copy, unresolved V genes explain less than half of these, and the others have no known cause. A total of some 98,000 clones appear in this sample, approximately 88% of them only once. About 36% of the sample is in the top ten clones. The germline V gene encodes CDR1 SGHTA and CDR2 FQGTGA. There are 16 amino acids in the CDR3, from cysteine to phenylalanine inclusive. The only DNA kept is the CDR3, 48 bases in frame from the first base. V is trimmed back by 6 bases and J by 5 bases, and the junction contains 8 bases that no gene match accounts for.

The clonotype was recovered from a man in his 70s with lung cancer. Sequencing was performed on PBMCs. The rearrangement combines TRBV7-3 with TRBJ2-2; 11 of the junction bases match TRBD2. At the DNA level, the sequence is TGTGCCAGCAGTCTACTAGCGGGGGCAGGGACCGGGGAGCTGTTTTTT. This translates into CASSLLAGAGTGELFF.